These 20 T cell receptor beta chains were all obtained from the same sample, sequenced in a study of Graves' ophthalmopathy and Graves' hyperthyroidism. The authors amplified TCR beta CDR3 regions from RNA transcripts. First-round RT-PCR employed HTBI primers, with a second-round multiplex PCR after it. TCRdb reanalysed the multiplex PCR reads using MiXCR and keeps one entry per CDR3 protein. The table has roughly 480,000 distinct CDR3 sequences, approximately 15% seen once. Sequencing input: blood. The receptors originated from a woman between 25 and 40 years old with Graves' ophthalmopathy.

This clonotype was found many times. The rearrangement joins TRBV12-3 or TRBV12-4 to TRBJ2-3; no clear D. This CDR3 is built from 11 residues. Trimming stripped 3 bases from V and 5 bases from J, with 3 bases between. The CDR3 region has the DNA TGTGCCAGCAGTTTTCGAGATACGCAGTATTTT. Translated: CASSFRDTQYF.

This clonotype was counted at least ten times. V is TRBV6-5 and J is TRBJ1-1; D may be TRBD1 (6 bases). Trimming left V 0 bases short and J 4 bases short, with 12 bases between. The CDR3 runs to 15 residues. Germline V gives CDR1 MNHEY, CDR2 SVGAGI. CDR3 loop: CASSYSGGGGTEAFF. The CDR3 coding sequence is TGTGCCAGCAGTTACTCAGGAGGGGGTGGCACTGAAGCTTTCTTT.

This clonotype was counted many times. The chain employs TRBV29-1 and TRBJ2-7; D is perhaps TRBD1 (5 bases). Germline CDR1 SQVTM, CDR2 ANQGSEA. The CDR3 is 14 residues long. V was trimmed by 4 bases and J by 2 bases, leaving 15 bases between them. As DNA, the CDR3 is TGCAGCGTTGTTGGAGACAGTGGGACCTACGAGCAGTACTTC. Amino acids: CSVVGDSGTYEQYF.

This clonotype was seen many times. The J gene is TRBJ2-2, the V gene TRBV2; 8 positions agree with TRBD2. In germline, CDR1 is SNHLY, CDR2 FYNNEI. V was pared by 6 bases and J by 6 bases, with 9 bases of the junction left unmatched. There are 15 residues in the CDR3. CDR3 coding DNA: TGTGCCAGCAGGCTTCAGACTAGCGCTTCCGGGGAGCTGTTTTTT. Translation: CASRLQTSASGELFF.

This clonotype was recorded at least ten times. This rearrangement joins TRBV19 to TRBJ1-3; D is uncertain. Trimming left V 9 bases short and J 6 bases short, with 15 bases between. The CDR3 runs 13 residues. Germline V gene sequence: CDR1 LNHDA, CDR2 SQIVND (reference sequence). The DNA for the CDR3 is TGTGCCAGCGCGCGGACGAGAGAAAACACCATATATTTT. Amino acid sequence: CASARTRENTIYF.

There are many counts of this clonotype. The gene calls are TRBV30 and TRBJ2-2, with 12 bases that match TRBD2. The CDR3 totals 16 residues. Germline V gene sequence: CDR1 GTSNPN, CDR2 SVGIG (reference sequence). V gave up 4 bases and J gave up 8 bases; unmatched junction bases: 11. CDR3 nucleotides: TGTGCCTGGAAACCTAGCGGGGGGGCCGGAATTGGGGAGCTGTTTTTT. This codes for CAWKPSGGAGIGELFF.

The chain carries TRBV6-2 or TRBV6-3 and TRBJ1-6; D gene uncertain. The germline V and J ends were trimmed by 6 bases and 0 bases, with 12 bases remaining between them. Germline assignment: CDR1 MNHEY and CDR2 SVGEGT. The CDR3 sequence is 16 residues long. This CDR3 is CASRLGRSSYNSPLHF. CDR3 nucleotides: TGTGCCAGCAGACTCGGACGGAGCTCCTATAATTCACCCCTCCACTTT.

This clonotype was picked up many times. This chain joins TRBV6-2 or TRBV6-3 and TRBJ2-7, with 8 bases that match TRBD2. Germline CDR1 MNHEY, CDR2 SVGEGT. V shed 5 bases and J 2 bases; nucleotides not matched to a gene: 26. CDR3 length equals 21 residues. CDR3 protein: CASSTTLSGHRGLAGTYEQYF. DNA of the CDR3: TGTGCCAGCAGTACTACCCTCTCGGGACACCGGGGGCTAGCGGGTACCTACGAGCAGTACTTC.

CDR3 sequence (DNA): TGTGCCAGCAGACAGGACTACGGGGCGAACTATGGCTACACCTTC. Its translation is CASRQDYGANYGYTF. This chain joins TRBV6-1 and TRBJ1-2; perhaps TRBD1 as D (5 bases). Germline CDR1 and CDR2: MNHNS and SASEGT. Trimming took 6 bases from V and 2 from J, leaving 16 bases between them. The CDR3 is 15 amino acids.

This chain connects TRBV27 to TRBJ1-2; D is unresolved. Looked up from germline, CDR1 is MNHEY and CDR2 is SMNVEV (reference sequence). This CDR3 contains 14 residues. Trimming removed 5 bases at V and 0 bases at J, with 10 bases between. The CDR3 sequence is CASSPGATNYGYTF. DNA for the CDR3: TGTGCCAGCAGTCCAGGAGCAACTAACTATGGCTACACCTTC.

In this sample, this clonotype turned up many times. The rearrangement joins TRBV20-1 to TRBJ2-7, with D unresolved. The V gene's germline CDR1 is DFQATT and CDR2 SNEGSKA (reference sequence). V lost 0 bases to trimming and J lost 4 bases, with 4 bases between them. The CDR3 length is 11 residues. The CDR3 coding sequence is TGCAGTGCTAGAGAGACGTACGAGCAGTACTTC. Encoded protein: CSARETYEQYF.

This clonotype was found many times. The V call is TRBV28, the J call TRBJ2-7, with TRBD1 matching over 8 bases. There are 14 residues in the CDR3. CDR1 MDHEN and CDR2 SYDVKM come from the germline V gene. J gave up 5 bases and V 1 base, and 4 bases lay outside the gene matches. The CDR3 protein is CASSLLPGGNEQYF. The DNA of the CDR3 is TGTGCCAGCAGTTTATTGCCAGGGGGCAACGAGCAGTACTTC.

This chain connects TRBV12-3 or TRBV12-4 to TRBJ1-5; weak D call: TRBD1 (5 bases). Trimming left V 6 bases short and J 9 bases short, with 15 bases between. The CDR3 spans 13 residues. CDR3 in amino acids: CASRGTGAWPQHF. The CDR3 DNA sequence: TGTGCCAGCAGGGGGACCGGCGCATGGCCCCAGCATTTT.

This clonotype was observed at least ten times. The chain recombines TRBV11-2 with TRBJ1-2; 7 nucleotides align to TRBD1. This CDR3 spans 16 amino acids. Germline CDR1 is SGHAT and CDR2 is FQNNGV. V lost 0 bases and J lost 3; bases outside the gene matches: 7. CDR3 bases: TGTGCCAGCAGCTTAGAGGTTCGAGGGGGCGACTATGGCTACACCTTC. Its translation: CASSLEVRGGDYGYTF.

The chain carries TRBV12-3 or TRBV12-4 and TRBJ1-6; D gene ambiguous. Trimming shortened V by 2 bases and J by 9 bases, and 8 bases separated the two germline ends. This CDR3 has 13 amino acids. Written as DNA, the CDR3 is TGTGCCAGCAGTTTACCGGAAGCTTCACCCCTCCACTTT. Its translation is CASSLPEASPLHF.

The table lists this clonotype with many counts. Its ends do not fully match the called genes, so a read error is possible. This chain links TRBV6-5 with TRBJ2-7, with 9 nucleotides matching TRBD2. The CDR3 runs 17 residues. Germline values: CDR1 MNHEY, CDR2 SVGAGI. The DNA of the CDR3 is TGTGCCAACAGTAACATGGGTAGCGGGGGTCGGAGGAACGAGCAGTACTTC. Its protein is CANSNMGSGGRRNEQYF.

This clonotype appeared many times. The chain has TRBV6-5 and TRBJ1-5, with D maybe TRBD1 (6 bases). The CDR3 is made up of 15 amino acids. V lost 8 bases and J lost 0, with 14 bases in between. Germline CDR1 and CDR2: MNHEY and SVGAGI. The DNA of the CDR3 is TGTGCCAGCTCCTCACAGGGATATAGCAATCAGCCCCAGCATTTT. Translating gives CASSSQGYSNQPQHF.

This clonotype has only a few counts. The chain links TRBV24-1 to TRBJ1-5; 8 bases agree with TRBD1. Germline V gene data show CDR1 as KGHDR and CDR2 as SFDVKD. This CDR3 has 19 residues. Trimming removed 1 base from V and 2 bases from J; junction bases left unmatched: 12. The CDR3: CATSDFGTGRLGGNQPQHF. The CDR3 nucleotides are TGTGCCACCAGTGATTTTGGGACAGGCCGCCTCGGGGGCAATCAGCCCCAGCATTTT.

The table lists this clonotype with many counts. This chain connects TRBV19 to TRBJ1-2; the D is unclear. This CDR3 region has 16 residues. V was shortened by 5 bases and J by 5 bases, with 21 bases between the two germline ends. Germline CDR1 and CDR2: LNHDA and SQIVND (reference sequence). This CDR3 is CASSVRATATLYGYTF. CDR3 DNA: TGTGCCAGTAGTGTCCGGGCCACGGCAACTCTTTATGGCTACACCTTC.

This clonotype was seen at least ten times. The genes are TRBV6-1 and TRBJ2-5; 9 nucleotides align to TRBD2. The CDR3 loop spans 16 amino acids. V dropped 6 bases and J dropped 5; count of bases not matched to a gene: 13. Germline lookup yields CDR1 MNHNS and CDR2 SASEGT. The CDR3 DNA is TGTGCCAGCAGGATACAGCCGGGACTAGCAGGGGAGACCCAGTACTTC. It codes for CASRIQPGLAGETQYF.